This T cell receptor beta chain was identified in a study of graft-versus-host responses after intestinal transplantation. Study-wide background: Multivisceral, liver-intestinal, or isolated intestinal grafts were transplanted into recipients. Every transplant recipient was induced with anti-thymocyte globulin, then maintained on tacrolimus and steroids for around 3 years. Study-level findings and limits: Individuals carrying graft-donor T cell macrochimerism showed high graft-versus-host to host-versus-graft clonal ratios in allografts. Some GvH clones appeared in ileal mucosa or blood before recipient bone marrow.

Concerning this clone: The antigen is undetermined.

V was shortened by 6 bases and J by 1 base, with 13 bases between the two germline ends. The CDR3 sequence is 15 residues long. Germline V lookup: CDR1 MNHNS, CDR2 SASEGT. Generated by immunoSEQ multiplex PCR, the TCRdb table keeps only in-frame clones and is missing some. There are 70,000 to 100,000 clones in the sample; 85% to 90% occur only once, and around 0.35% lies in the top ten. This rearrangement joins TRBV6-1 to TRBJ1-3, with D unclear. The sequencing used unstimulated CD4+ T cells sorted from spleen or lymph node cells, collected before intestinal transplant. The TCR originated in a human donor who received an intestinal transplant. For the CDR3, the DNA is TGTGCCAGCAGCCCCCCGGGTTGGTCTGGAAACACCATATATTTT. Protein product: CASSPPGWSGNTIYF.